One sample yielded the 29 T cell receptor beta chains listed below, sequenced in a study of CD8 T cells in ankylosing spondylitis. TCRdb reprocessed the 5' RACE reads with MiXCR, giving one entry per CDR3 protein. Of 150,000 or so distinct CDR3 sequences detected, 9.5% to 13% appear once; the ten largest clones hold under 35%. Sample: blood, either unsorted or a sorted T cell fraction (not recorded which). The source is a male donor with ankylosing spondylitis or in good health (not recorded which).

The J gene is TRBJ2-2, the V gene TRBV15; TRBD2 matches 8 bases. Germline V CDR1 and CDR2: LNHNV, YYDKDF (reference sequence). V lost 10 bases and J lost 0; bases outside the gene matches: 10. This CDR3 has 16 residues. DNA of the CDR3: TGTGCCAAACCTCCCACGGGAGGGTCGAACACCGGGGAGCTGTTTTTT. This encodes CAKPPTGGSNTGELFF.

As to this clonotype: Given the absence of the conserved phenylalanine or tryptophan at the CDR3 end, a read error is likely. CDR3 DNA sequence: TGTGCCAGCATACGACTCAGGGGGCAGAACACTGAAGCTTTCCTT. This translates into CASIRLRGQNTEAFL. The chain links TRBV7-8 to TRBJ1-1; TRBD1 matches 8 bases. V gave up 7 bases and J gave up 1 base; unmatched junction bases: 8. Germline lookup yields CDR1 SGHVS and CDR2 FQNEAQ. The CDR3 has 15 amino acids.

This chain uses TRBV20-1 with TRBJ2-1; no clear D gene. V dropped 2 bases and J dropped 8 bases, with 7 bases sitting between them. The CDR3 is made up of 11 amino acids. Germline loops: CDR1 DFQATT, CDR2 SNEGSKA (reference sequence). CDR3 coding DNA: TGCAGTGCTAGACTAGAGTATGAGCAGTTCTTC. This gives the protein CSARLEYEQFF.

This clonotype was counted ten times or more. CDR3 amino acids: CATSDFEQNYGYTF. In DNA form, the CDR3 reads TGTGCCACCAGTGATTTCGAACAGAATTATGGCTACACCTTC. This chain links TRBV24-1 with TRBJ1-2, with D hard to call. V dropped 1 base and J dropped 5 bases, with 10 bases sitting between them. This CDR3 has 14 amino acids. Germline CDR1 and CDR2: KGHDR and SFDVKD.

This clonotype was counted many times. The chain links TRBV9 to TRBJ2-3; 10 positions match TRBD2. With 3 bases clipped from V and 3 bases from J, the junction kept 4 bases outside the gene matches. Germline V gene data show CDR1 as SGDLS and CDR2 as YYNGEE. This CDR3 has 15 amino acids. This CDR3 reads CASSDSGRATDTQYF. CDR3 DNA: TGTGCCAGCAGCGACAGCGGGAGGGCGACAGATACGCAGTATTTT.

The chain links TRBV27 to TRBJ1-2; a weak D match, TRBD1 (5 bases). Germline V CDR1 and CDR2: MNHEY, SMNVEV (reference sequence). The V end was cut by 1 base, the J end by 1 base, with 19 bases between. The CDR3 totals 18 residues. The CDR3 nucleotides are TGTGCCAGCAGTTTATATGCGGCCTCTACAGGTCTTAACTATGGCTACACCTTC. Translated: CASSLYAASTGLNYGYTF.

This clonotype was observed once. The gene calls are TRBV7-2 and TRBJ2-5; the match to TRBD2 covers 8 bases. The CDR3 has 17 amino acids. Per germline, CDR1 SGHTA and CDR2 FQGNSA. V shed 5 bases and J 5 bases; nucleotides not matched to a gene: 16. The CDR3 loop reads CASSLTQGAGVGETQYF. For the CDR3, the DNA is TGTGCCAGCAGCCTAACCCAGGGAGCGGGGGTTGGTGAGACCCAGTACTTC.

The V gene is TRBV12-3 or TRBV12-4, the J gene TRBJ1-2; TRBD1 is a possible D gene (6 bases). Deletions cut 6 bases from V and 1 base from J, with 15 bases between. CDR3 size: 15 residues. CDR3 coding DNA: TGTGCCAGCAGCCATACGGGCAGGGGTAACTATGGCTACACCTTC. As protein: CASSHTGRGNYGYTF.

The genes are TRBV10-2 and TRBJ2-1; a possible D gene is TRBD1 (6 bases). Germline V CDR1 and CDR2: WSHSY, SAAADI. Trimming stripped 1 base from V and 5 bases from J, with 9 bases between. The CDR3 has 14 residues. CDR3 residues: CASSEWGLNNEQFF. Here the CDR3 DNA reads TGCGCCAGCAGTGAGTGGGGGCTTAACAATGAGCAGTTCTTC.

This clonotype has a count of ten or more. The chain links TRBV5-1 to TRBJ2-3, with TRBD2 matching over 8 bases. Germline trimming cut 3 bases from V and 1 base from J; bases unmatched to any gene: 4. Germline V gene sequence: CDR1 SGHRS, CDR2 YFSETQ. CDR3 length: 15 residues. CDR3 region: CASSSMTSGTDTQYF. CDR3 nucleotides: TGCGCCAGCAGCTCGATGACTAGCGGCACAGATACGCAGTATTTT.

This clonotype was seen ten or more times. This chain uses TRBV20-1 with TRBJ2-7; the match to TRBD2 covers 8 bases. The CDR3 loop spans 17 amino acids. Germline loops: CDR1 DFQATT, CDR2 SNEGSKA (reference sequence). The junction had 13 bases not matched to a gene; V was cut back by 1 base and J by 2 bases. The CDR3 region has the DNA TGCAGTGCTAGAGTGGGGGTTAGCGGGAAAAAACCCTACGAGCAGTACTTC. Residues: CSARVGVSGKKPYEQYF.

This clonotype was seen ten or more times. The chain is built from TRBV5-1 and TRBJ1-2; D is perhaps TRBD1 (5 bases). The CDR3 is made up of 15 amino acids. The V end lost 0 bases, the J end lost 3 bases, and 12 bases lay between the germline ends. Looked up from germline, CDR1 is SGHRS and CDR2 is YFSETQ. CDR3 protein: CASSLVREGDYGYTF. The DNA for the CDR3 is TGCGCCAGCAGCTTGGTGAGAGAAGGGGACTATGGCTACACCTTC.

The chain couples TRBV6-1 to TRBJ2-1; TRBD2 matches at 9 bases. This CDR3 is built from 15 residues. V was pared by 7 bases and J by 5 bases, with 9 bases of the junction left unmatched. Germline V gene lookup returns CDR1 MNHNS and CDR2 SASEGT. In DNA form, the CDR3 reads TGTGCCAGCACCACCGGGTTAGCGGGGGACAATGAGCAGTTCTTC. Its translation: CASTTGLAGDNEQFF.

This clonotype was recorded a few times. The gene calls are TRBV12-3 or TRBV12-4 and TRBJ1-2, with 8 bases fitting TRBD1. J gave up 8 bases and V 1 base, and 3 bases lay outside the gene matches. The CDR3 contains 13 residues. CDR3 loop: CASSLGQGIGYTF. The CDR3 nucleotides read TGTGCCAGCAGTTTAGGACAGGGGATCGGCTACACCTTC.

There are many counts of this clonotype. This sequence joins TRBV5-1 and TRBJ1-2; weak D call: TRBD1 (6 bases). Germline values: CDR1 SGHRS, CDR2 YFSETQ. With 2 bases removed from V and 11 bases from J, the gap between germline ends came to 13 bases. CDR3 size: 12 residues. CDR3 region: CASSFGLQGYTF. The CDR3 DNA follows: TGCGCCAGCAGCTTCGGGCTTCAGGGGTACACCTTC.

This rearrangement joins TRBV9 to TRBJ2-3; possible D gene TRBD1, 6 bases. Trimming removed 3 bases from V and 6 bases from J, with 17 bases in between. Germline V gives CDR1 SGDLS, CDR2 YYNGEE. This CDR3 region has 15 residues. The CDR3 DNA reads as TGTGCCAGCAGCGACCCCAACACAGGGATGGATACGCAGTATTTT. Protein sequence: CASSDPNTGMDTQYF.

The chain uses TRBV6-2 or TRBV6-3 and TRBJ1-2, with D possibly matching TRBD1 (6 bases). The germline V and J ends were trimmed by 5 bases and 4 bases, with 17 bases remaining between them. The germline V gene encodes CDR1 MNHEY and CDR2 SVGEGT. The CDR3 length is 15 residues. CDR3: CASSPLGQISYGYTF. CDR3 in DNA: TGTGCCAGCAGTCCACTTGGACAGATTTCCTATGGCTACACCTTC.

This clonotype was seen repeatedly, ten times or more. The chain recombines TRBV29-1 with TRBJ1-1; TRBD1 is a possible D gene (6 bases). Trimming shortened V by 6 bases and J by 10 bases, and 24 bases separated the two germline ends. This CDR3 has 14 amino acids. The V gene's germline CDR1 is SQVTM and CDR2 ANQGSEA. The CDR3 DNA reads TGCAGCGTCGGAGGAGCTCGGGACACCTCGTTAGCTTTCTTT. This gives the protein CSVGGARDTSLAFF. Variable domain in full (rest from reference TRBV29-1 and TRBJ1-1): SAVISQKPSRDICQRGTSLTIQCQVDSQVTMMFWYRQQPGQSLTLIATANQGSEATYESGFVIDKFPISRPNLTFSTLTVSNMSPEDSSIYLCSVGGARDTSLAFFGQGTRLTVV.

The gene calls are TRBV13 and TRBJ2-1, with TRBD2 identical over 7 bases. Germline V gene data show CDR1 as PRHDT and CDR2 as FYEKMQ (reference sequence). The CDR3 runs to 15 residues. The V segment lost 5 bases and the J segment 5 bases; nucleotides outside the gene matches: 9. The CDR3 DNA sequence: TGTGCCAGCAGCCCTTACCGGGACTATGACAATGAGCAGTTCTTC. Translation: CASSPYRDYDNEQFF.

V usage is TRBV18 and J usage is TRBJ1-6; D call uncertain. The germline V gene encodes CDR1 KGHSH and CDR2 LQKENI. The CDR3 is made up of 18 amino acids. V was cut by 2 bases and J by 5 bases, with 19 bases left in between. The CDR3 nucleotides read TGTGCCAGCTCACCAGGGGAAACCGTTAGGATGGATAATTCACCCCTCCACTTT. Residues: CASSPGETVRMDNSPLHF.

This clonotype was found many times. The chain is built from TRBV5-1 and TRBJ1-5, with a tentative D call TRBD1 (6 bases). Per the germline V gene, CDR1 is SGHRS and CDR2 is YFSETQ. This CDR3 has 14 residues. V lost 1 base and J lost 4, with 9 bases in between. This CDR3 reads CASSLSGVNQPQHF. The CDR3 nucleotides read TGCGCCAGCAGCTTGTCAGGGGTAAATCAGCCCCAGCATTTT.

This clonotype was seen many times. CDR3 nucleotide sequence: TGCAGTGCCCTGAAGCTAGCGGGGGGAAATGAGCAGTTCTTC. Amino acid sequence: CSALKLAGGNEQFF. This chain connects TRBV20-1 to TRBJ2-1; TRBD2 agrees at 11 bases. Germline-derived CDR1 and CDR2 are DFQATT and SNEGSKA (reference sequence). The CDR3 has 14 residues. V lost 6 bases, J lost 7 bases, and 8 bases stayed unmatched.

Ten or more counts support this clonotype. Here the CDR3 DNA reads TGTGCCAGCAGTTACTCGAGAGATACTAATGAAAAACTGTTTTTT. It encodes CASSYSRDTNEKLFF. This rearrangement joins TRBV6-5 to TRBJ1-4; D is unresolved. With 0 bases removed from V and 2 bases from J, the gap between germline ends came to 7 bases. CDR3 size: 15 residues. The germline gives CDR1 MNHEY, CDR2 SVGAGI.

This clonotype was seen more than once but under ten times. A much larger clone is a single base away; this may be a read error. The genes are TRBV5-6 and TRBJ2-1, with a tentative D call TRBD1 (5 bases). Germline CDR1 is SGHDT and CDR2 is YYEEEE. The CDR3 covers 13 residues. The CDR3 reads CTSSLGPDNEQFF. Here the CDR3 DNA reads TGTACCAGCAGCTTGGGGCCCGACAATGAGCAGTTCTTC. Based on the CDR3 plus reference TRBV5-6 and TRBJ2-1, the full variable domain is DAGVTQSPTHLIKTRGQQVTLRCSPKSGHDTVSWYQQALGQGPQFIFQYYEEEERQRGNFPDRFSGHQFPNYSSELNVNALLLGDSALYLCTSSLGPDNEQFFGPGTRLTVL.

The table lists this clonotype with many counts. The chain joins TRBV5-1 to TRBJ1-1; 8 bases agree with TRBD1. The CDR3 extends over 14 amino acids. Germline CDR1 and CDR2: SGHRS and YFSETQ. With 4 bases clipped from V and 1 base from J, the junction kept 3 bases outside the gene matches. The CDR3 DNA reads TGCGCCAGCAGCACGGGGACAGGGAACACTGAAGCTTTCTTT. Protein: CASSTGTGNTEAFF.

This clonotype was seen at least ten times. The gene calls are TRBV5-1 and TRBJ2-4; perhaps D is TRBD1 or TRBD2 (5 bases each). The CDR3 has 16 amino acids. Germline lookup yields CDR1 SGHRS and CDR2 YFSETQ. V lost 3 bases and J 1 base, leaving 14 bases between the germline ends. CDR3 coding DNA: TGCGCCAGCAGCTGGGGTAGAGGGACGGCCAAAAACATTCAGTACTTC. Its protein is CASSWGRGTAKNIQYF.

This clonotype occurred many times. V is TRBV13 and J is TRBJ1-3, with no clear D. The ends were cut back, 1 base at V and 4 bases at J, with 2 bases in the middle. The germline gives CDR1 PRHDT, CDR2 FYEKMQ (reference sequence). CDR3 size: 12 residues. The CDR3 is CASSLDGNTIYF. The DNA for the CDR3 is TGTGCCAGCAGCTTAGACGGAAACACCATATATTTT.

The chain couples TRBV15 to TRBJ2-6, with D perhaps matching TRBD1 (5 bases). Germline loops: CDR1 LNHNV, CDR2 YYDKDF (reference sequence). V was trimmed by 0 bases and J by 0 bases, leaving 21 bases between them. This CDR3 has 21 amino acids. The CDR3 region has the DNA TGTGCCACCAGCAGAGATTGGGGCCGCTCTACGACCCCCTCTGGGGCCAACGTCCTGACTTTC. It codes for CATSRDWGRSTTPSGANVLTF.

This clonotype was detected a few times. The chain couples TRBV6-2 or TRBV6-3 to TRBJ2-7; 8 bases fit TRBD2. Trimming at V came to 6 bases and at J to 7 bases, leaving 8 bases not matched to a gene. Germline V gives CDR1 MNHEY, CDR2 SVGEGT. CDR3 length: 13 residues. The CDR3 nucleotides read TGTGCCAGCAGACCGACTAGCGTTAGGGAGCAGTACTTC. Translation gives CASRPTSVREQYF.